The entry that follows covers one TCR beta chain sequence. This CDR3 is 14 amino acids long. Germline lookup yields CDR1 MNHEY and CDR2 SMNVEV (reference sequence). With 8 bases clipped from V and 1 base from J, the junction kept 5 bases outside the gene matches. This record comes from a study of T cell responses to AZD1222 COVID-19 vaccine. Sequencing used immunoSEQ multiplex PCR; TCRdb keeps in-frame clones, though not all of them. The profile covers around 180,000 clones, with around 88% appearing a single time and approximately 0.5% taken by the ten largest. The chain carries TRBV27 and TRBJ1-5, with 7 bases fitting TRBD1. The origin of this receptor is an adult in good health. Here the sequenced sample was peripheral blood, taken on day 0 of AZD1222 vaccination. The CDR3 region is CASGKQGSNQPQHF. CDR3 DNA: TGTGCCAGCGGCAAACAGGGGAGCAATCAGCCCCAGCATTTT.